Listed here are 2 T cell receptor beta chains from one sample, sequenced in a study of T-cell reconstitution after alpha-beta-depleted transplantation in children. Preparation of the TCRbeta library used unique molecular identifiers. Using its own MiXCR run on the PCR reads, TCRdb lists one record per CDR3 protein. The data contain some 460,000 distinct CDR3 sequences, around 15% of them seen just once; the ten biggest clones take up 25% to 35%. The specimen comprised PBMCs, mostly from graft donor cells, sampled 360 days after TCRalphabeta/CD19-depleted stem cell transplant. The receptors shown here come from a boy under two years old who had a stem cell transplant for Wiskott-Aldrich syndrome, so the T cells may come from the graft donor.

This clonotype has just a few counts. V usage is TRBV20-1 and J usage is TRBJ2-1; 9 bases fit TRBD2. CDR1 is DFQATT, CDR2 SNEGSKA, per germline (reference sequence). The CDR3 contains 18 residues. With V trimmed by 7 bases and J by 0 bases, 16 bases remained unmatched. CDR3 DNA sequence: TGCAGTGGTTCCGGGCTAGCGGGGCCCTTTAGCTCCTACAATGAGCAGTTCTTC. Translated, it gives CSGSGLAGPFSSYNEQFF.

The genes are TRBV7-9 and TRBJ2-6, with D hard to call. Trimming left V 2 bases short and J 2 bases short, with 10 bases between. The germline gives CDR1 SEHNR, CDR2 FQNEAQ (reference sequence). CDR3 length equals 16 residues. This CDR3 reads CASSLSPFAGANVLTF. The CDR3 bases are TGTGCCAGCAGCTTATCCCCCTTCGCTGGGGCCAACGTCCTGACTTTC.